These 27 T cell receptor beta chains share one sample of origin, sequenced in a study of T cells after yellow fever vaccination. TCRdb passed the 5' RACE reads through MiXCR, listing each CDR3 protein once. The table has a few hundred thousand distinct CDR3 sequences, roughly 12% seen once. Specimen: PBMCs, collected on the day of the first yellow fever vaccination. Receptors were obtained from a man younger than 30 who received the YFV17D yellow fever vaccine.

This clonotype has more than one count but fewer than ten. This chain links TRBV11-2 with TRBJ2-1; 8 bases line up with TRBD2. V shed 4 bases and J 7 bases; nucleotides not matched to a gene: 9. This CDR3 spans 15 amino acids. The V gene's germline CDR1 is SGHAT and CDR2 FQNNGV. CDR3 sequence reads: CASSSREGSGNEQFF. The CDR3 DNA reads as TGTGCCAGCAGCTCCCGGGAGGGTTCGGGAAATGAGCAGTTCTTC.

This clonotype was detected a few times. The genes are TRBV4-1 and TRBJ2-7; 11 bases line up with TRBD2. Per germline, CDR1 MGHRA and CDR2 YSYEKL. The CDR3 is 14 residues long. With V trimmed by 5 bases and J by 3 bases, 3 bases remained unmatched. This CDR3 is CASSKGLADYEQYF. The CDR3, as DNA: TGCGCCAGCAGCAAGGGACTAGCGGACTACGAGCAGTACTTC.

This clonotype was counted only a few times. The rearrangement joins TRBV29-1 to TRBJ1-2; D might be TRBD1 (5 bases). The V gene's germline CDR1 is SQVTM and CDR2 ANQGSEA. V was shortened by 6 bases and J by 7 bases, with 18 bases between the two germline ends. CDR3 length: 13 residues. CDR3 amino acids: CSVAFVERGGYTF. The CDR3 bases are TGCAGCGTCGCCTTCGTCGAGAGGGGTGGCTACACCTTC. The entire variable domain, with the rest obtained from reference TRBV29-1 and TRBJ1-2, is as follows: SAVISQKPSRDICQRGTSLTIQCQVDSQVTMMFWYRQQPGQSLTLIATANQGSEATYESGFVIDKFPISRPNLTFSTLTVSNMSPEDSSIYLCSVAFVERGGYTFGSGTRLTVV.

This chain links TRBV11-3 with TRBJ2-2, with D possibly being TRBD1 (5 bases). Trimming removed 5 bases from V and 6 bases from J, with 16 bases in between. The CDR3 totals 15 residues. Germline V lookup: CDR1 SGHNT, CDR2 YENEEA. In DNA, the CDR3 is TGTGCCAGCAGCCCCAGGGAAAGTAGAGCCGGGGAGCTGTTTTTT. The encoded protein is CASSPRESRAGELFF.

The table lists this clonotype with a few counts. The rearrangement links TRBV7-8 to TRBJ2-7; D remains ambiguous. The CDR3 runs to 14 residues. Germline CDR1 and CDR2: SGHVS and FQNEAQ. With 1 base removed from V and 4 bases from J, the gap between germline ends came to 11 bases. The CDR3 sequence: CASSLGLSEYEQYV. CDR3 DNA sequence: TGTGCCAGCAGCTTAGGCCTATCCGAATACGAGCAGTACGTC.

The sample holds many counts of this clonotype. The chain has TRBV10-3 and TRBJ2-4; a weak D match, TRBD1 (5 bases). The CDR3 has 16 amino acids. V lost 11 bases to trimming and J lost 0 bases, with 20 bases between them. Germline-derived CDR1 and CDR2 are ENHRY and SYGVKD. The CDR3, as DNA: TGTGCCCCAGGGCGACGAGGCGATCTAGCCAAAAACATTCAGTACTTC. Amino acids: CAPGRRGDLAKNIQYF.

This clonotype was seen a few times. The CDR3 loop is CASSTSPRSKNIQYF. CDR3 bases: TGCGCCAGCAGCACCTCCCCTAGAAGCAAAAACATTCAGTACTTC. The V and J genes are TRBV5-1 and TRBJ2-4; unclear D gene. This CDR3 has 15 residues. V was pared by 4 bases and J by 3 bases, with 14 bases between. Germline CDR1 SGHRS, CDR2 YFSETQ.

The V gene is TRBV7-7, the J gene TRBJ2-5, with 9 bases lining up with TRBD1. The CDR3 has 12 amino acids. Germline lookup yields CDR1 SSHAT and CDR2 FNYEAQ (reference sequence). CDR3 bases: TGTGCTACCGGGACAGGGTCAGAGACCCAGTACTTC. It is translated as CATGTGSETQYF.

This clonotype showed up many times. In nucleotides, the CDR3 is TGTGCCAGCAGCTTCCGGACAGAATACTACGAGCAGTACGTC. It translates to CASSFRTEYYEQYV. The chain couples TRBV7-2 to TRBJ2-7, with D possibly matching TRBD1 (6 bases). V gave up 3 bases and J gave up 3 bases, with 12 bases separating them. Germline-derived CDR1 and CDR2 are SGHTA and FQGNSA. This CDR3 contains 14 residues.

This sequence joins TRBV20-1 and TRBJ2-7, with 11 bases lining up with TRBD2. This CDR3 contains 15 residues. Trimming removed 0 bases from V and 2 bases from J; junction bases left unmatched: 3. The germline gives CDR1 DFQATT, CDR2 SNEGSKA (reference sequence). CDR3 nucleotide sequence: TGCAGTGCTAGAGATCCTAGCGGGGGGACCTACGAGCAGTACGTC. It is translated as CSARDPSGGTYEQYV.

The V and J genes are TRBV7-6 and TRBJ2-5, with D uncertain. Looked up from germline, CDR1 is SGHVS and CDR2 is FNYEAQ. Trimming removed 8 bases at V and 4 bases at J, with 23 bases between. The CDR3 spans 16 residues. CDR3 nucleotide sequence: TGTGCCAGCCGAACGGGCTCCGGGTCCGCCGGAGAGACCCAGTACTTC. Its translation is CASRTGSGSAGETQYF.

The chain employs TRBV6-4 and TRBJ2-2; D call uncertain. This CDR3 is built from 14 residues. Germline V gene data show CDR1 as MRHNA and CDR2 as SNTAGT. V lost 3 bases to trimming and J lost 9 bases, with 14 bases between them. DNA for the CDR3: TGTGCCAGCAGTGATTTCAAGTCTGCGTGGGAGCTGTTTTTT. It codes for CASSDFKSAWELFF.

Only a few counts were recorded for this clonotype. The chain's CDR3 is CATRVWGHNQPQHF. The CDR3 DNA reads as TGTGCCACCAGAGTTTGGGGTCACAATCAGCCCCAGCATTTT. This chain connects TRBV19 to TRBJ1-5, with D uncertain. The CDR3 has 14 amino acids. Germline lookup yields CDR1 LNHDA and CDR2 SQIVND (reference sequence). With 10 bases removed from V and 3 bases from J, the gap between germline ends came to 16 bases. Full variable domain (outside the CDR3, taken from reference TRBV19 and TRBJ1-5): DGGITQSPKYLFRKEGQNVTLSCEQNLNHDAMYWYRQDPGQGLRLIYYSQIVNDFQKGDIAEGYSVSREKKESFPLTVTSAQKNPTAFYLCATRVWGHNQPQHFGDGTRLSIL.

This clonotype was seen at least ten times. V and J are TRBV3-1 and TRBJ2-3; D is perhaps TRBD1 or TRBD2 (5 bases each). The germline V and J ends were trimmed by 5 bases and 8 bases, with 14 bases remaining between them. In germline, CDR1 is LGHDT, CDR2 YNNKEL (reference sequence). The CDR3 is 13 amino acids. The CDR3 spells CASSARDRGTQYF. DNA for the CDR3: TGTGCCAGCAGCGCAAGGGACCGCGGTACGCAGTATTTT.

A few counts support this clonotype. The J gene is TRBJ1-1, the V gene TRBV29-1; D possibly corresponds to TRBD1 (5 bases). Germline assignment: CDR1 SQVTM and CDR2 ANQGSEA. The germline V and J ends were trimmed by 7 bases and 5 bases, with 14 bases remaining between them. The CDR3 is 12 residues long. This CDR3 is CSGTQGLTEAFF. The DNA of the CDR3 is TGCAGCGGTACGCAGGGATTAACTGAAGCTTTCTTT.

This chain connects TRBV5-1 to TRBJ1-2, with 9 bases aligning to TRBD1. V shed 0 bases, J shed 6 bases, and the junction held 3 bases outside the gene matches. In germline, CDR1 is SGHRS, CDR2 YFSETQ. CDR3 length: 14 amino acids. The CDR3 reads CASSLARTGDGYTF. The CDR3 nucleotides are TGCGCCAGCAGCTTGGCCCGGACAGGGGATGGCTACACCTTC.

V is TRBV29-1 and J is TRBJ2-7, with 7 bases fitting TRBD1. The CDR3 runs to 12 residues. Trimming cost V 4 bases and J 0 bases; bases outside gene matches: 0. Germline V CDR1 and CDR2: SQVTM, ANQGSEA. In DNA, the CDR3 is TGCAGCGTTGGGGACAGCTCCTACGAGCAGTACGTC. Its translation: CSVGDSSYEQYV.

This clonotype showed up many times. The J gene is TRBJ1-4, the V gene TRBV4-3; the D is unclear. Germline V gene sequence: CDR1 LGHNA, CDR2 YSLEER. Trimming took off 4 bases at V and 6 bases at J, with 9 bases between the two ends. The CDR3 contains 13 residues. The CDR3 DNA is TGCGCCAGCAGCCCCGCAAACGATGAAAAACTGTTTTTT. Translating gives CASSPANDEKLFF.

The V and J genes are TRBV28 and TRBJ1-2, with D perhaps TRBD1 (6 bases). This CDR3 has 14 amino acids. Germline V CDR1 and CDR2: MDHEN, SYDVKM. The V end was cut by 10 bases, the J end by 7 bases, with 22 bases between. CDR3 in DNA: TGTGCCACCGACGCAACAGGGTTCGGTCGTGGCTACACCTTC. Its protein is CATDATGFGRGYTF.

V usage is TRBV6-5 and J usage is TRBJ1-2, with unresolved D. Germline V gene sequence: CDR1 MNHEY, CDR2 SVGAGI. The CDR3 is 15 amino acids. V lost 5 bases and J lost 2, with 15 bases in between. CDR3 loop: CASSHDTWANYGYTF. CDR3 nucleotide sequence: TGTGCCAGCAGTCACGACACGTGGGCAAACTATGGCTACACCTTC.

V is TRBV6-5 and J is TRBJ1-6, with 9 nucleotides matching TRBD1. The V gene's germline CDR1 is MNHEY and CDR2 SVGAGI. The CDR3 is made up of 15 amino acids. With 2 bases clipped from V and 9 bases from J, the junction kept 5 bases outside the gene matches. This CDR3 reads CASSYLGTGSSPLHF. In DNA form, the CDR3 reads TGTGCCAGCAGTTACCTCGGGACAGGGAGTTCACCCCTCCACTTT.

This chain links TRBV5-1 with TRBJ2-1, with 10 bases fitting TRBD1. This CDR3 is 17 amino acids long. The trim removed 3 bases at V and 8 bases at J, leaving 14 bases unmatched. Germline V gives CDR1 SGHRS, CDR2 YFSETQ. CDR3 DNA: TGCGCCAGCAGCTCCACCCTCGGACAGGGGGGGTACGATGAGCAGTTCTTC. Encoded protein: CASSSTLGQGGYDEQFF.

J is TRBJ2-5 and V is TRBV5-1; TRBD1 aligns across 10 bases. The CDR3 length is 14 residues. Germline V gives CDR1 SGHRS, CDR2 YFSETQ. The V and J ends lost 4 bases and 3 bases, in that order; junction bases with no gene match: 3. The CDR3 sequence: CASSATGGEETQYF. Here the CDR3 DNA reads TGCGCCAGCAGCGCGACAGGGGGCGAAGAGACCCAGTACTTC.

A few counts support this clonotype. The V call is TRBV11-2, the J call TRBJ2-1, with TRBD2 matching over 10 bases. The germline CDR1 and CDR2 sequences are SGHAT and FQNNGV. With 0 bases clipped from V and 7 bases from J, the junction kept 12 bases outside the gene matches. This CDR3 has 18 residues. CDR3 sequence: CASSLEGRAGGPWNEQFF. Written as DNA, the CDR3 is TGTGCCAGCAGCTTAGAGGGTCGAGCGGGGGGGCCGTGGAATGAGCAGTTCTTC.

V usage is TRBV7-9 and J usage is TRBJ1-6; 10 bases map to TRBD1. The V segment lost 5 bases and the J segment 5 bases; nucleotides outside the gene matches: 6. Germline values: CDR1 SEHNR, CDR2 FQNEAQ (reference sequence). The CDR3 spans 16 residues. CDR3 in DNA: TGTGCCAGCAGCCTCCATGGGACAGGGGATAATTCACCCCTCCACTTT. This translates into CASSLHGTGDNSPLHF.

This clonotype was seen a handful of times. The chain carries TRBV5-6 and TRBJ2-7; D is uncertain. This CDR3 comprises 11 residues. Germline V gene data show CDR1 as SGHDT and CDR2 as YYEEEE. Deletions cut 4 bases from V and 7 bases from J, with 9 bases between. CDR3 residues: CASSLDREQYF. CDR3 in DNA: TGTGCCAGCAGCCTGGACCGGGAGCAGTACTTC. The variable domain in full, completed from reference TRBV5-6 and TRBJ2-7, reads DAGVTQSPTHLIKTRGQQVTLRCSPKSGHDTVSWYQQALGQGPQFIFQYYEEEERQRGNFPDRFSGHQFPNYSSELNVNALLLGDSALYLCASSLDREQYFGPGTRLTVT.

V usage is TRBV7-2 and J usage is TRBJ1-6; 7 bases fit TRBD1. The J segment lost 9 bases and the V segment lost 6 bases, leaving 11 bases of the junction unmatched. Germline CDR1 is SGHTA and CDR2 is FQGNSA. This CDR3 has 15 residues. CDR3 DNA: TGTGCCAGCAGGCTCGACAGGGATGGAGGTTCACCCCTCCACTTT. It codes for CASRLDRDGGSPLHF. Supplemented by reference TRBV7-2 and TRBJ1-6, the full variable domain reads GAGVSQSPSNKVTEKGKDVELRCDPISGHTALYWYRQSLGQGLEFLIYFQGNSAPDKSGLPSDRFSAERTGGSVSTLTIQRTQQEDSAVYLCASRLDRDGGSPLHFGNGTRLTVT.